The source of this T cell receptor beta chain is a study of blood T cell repertoires in COVID-19. The overall study: Some COVID-19 samples were acute and others convalescent; all came from the United States, Italy and Spain.

The ends lost 5 bases at V and 6 bases at J; junction bases unmatched: 3. CDR3 size: 14 residues. The V gene's germline CDR1 is SGHDT and CDR2 YYEEEE. Produced via immunoSEQ multiplex PCR; TCRdb's table is partial and in-frame only. Of more than 95,000 clones listed, over 85% are singletons. This TCR was sampled from a woman aged 80 or over in a cohort sampled during active COVID-19. The sequenced material came from peripheral blood. This chain joins TRBV5-6 and TRBJ1-6; 9 nucleotides align to TRBD1. The CDR3 sequence is CASSSDRGNSPLHF. CDR3 DNA: TGTGCCAGCAGTTCGGACAGGGGTAATTCACCCCTCCACTTT.